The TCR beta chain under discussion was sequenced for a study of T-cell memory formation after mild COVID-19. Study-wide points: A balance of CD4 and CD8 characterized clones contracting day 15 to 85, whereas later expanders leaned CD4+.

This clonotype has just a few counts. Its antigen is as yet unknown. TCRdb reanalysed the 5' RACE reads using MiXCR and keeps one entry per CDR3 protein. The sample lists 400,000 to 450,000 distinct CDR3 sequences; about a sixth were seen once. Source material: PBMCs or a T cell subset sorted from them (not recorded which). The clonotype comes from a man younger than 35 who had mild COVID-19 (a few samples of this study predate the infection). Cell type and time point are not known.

The CDR3 sequence is CASSLASQHEKLFF. In nucleotides, the CDR3 is TGCGCCAGCAGCTTGGCCAGCCAACATGAAAAACTGTTTTTT. V usage is TRBV5-1 and J usage is TRBJ1-4; no clear D gene. The germline CDR1 and CDR2 sequences are SGHRS and YFSETQ. CDR3 length: 14 amino acids. The ends were cut back, 0 bases at V and 6 bases at J, with 9 bases in the middle.